The TCR beta chain under discussion was sequenced for a study of Graves' ophthalmopathy and Graves' hyperthyroidism. Turning to the study itself: There was a collection of peripheral blood at initial diagnosis, before any treatment.

For repertoire sequencing, the TCR beta CDR3 regions were amplified from RNA transcripts. RT-PCR in the first round used HTBI primers; a second-round multiplex PCR followed. Using its own MiXCR run on the multiplex PCR reads, TCRdb lists one record per CDR3 protein. The sample has roughly 500,000 distinct CDR3 sequences, roughly 14% seen once. This clonotype was recorded at least ten times. The authors diagnosed from clinical symptoms, serum thyroxine, TRAb, thyroid ultrasound and orbital computed tomography. Per germline, CDR1 SGHNT and CDR2 YENEEA. The junction had 5 bases not matched to a gene; V was cut back by 5 bases and J by 2 bases. The CDR3 totals 14 residues.

Sequenced material: blood. This receptor was taken from a woman in her thirties with Graves' ophthalmopathy. This rearrangement joins TRBV11-3 to TRBJ2-5; 7 bases match TRBD2. In DNA, the CDR3 is TGTGCCAGCAGCCTCGGGAGGCAGCAAGAGACCCAGTACTTC. As protein: CASSLGRQQETQYF.